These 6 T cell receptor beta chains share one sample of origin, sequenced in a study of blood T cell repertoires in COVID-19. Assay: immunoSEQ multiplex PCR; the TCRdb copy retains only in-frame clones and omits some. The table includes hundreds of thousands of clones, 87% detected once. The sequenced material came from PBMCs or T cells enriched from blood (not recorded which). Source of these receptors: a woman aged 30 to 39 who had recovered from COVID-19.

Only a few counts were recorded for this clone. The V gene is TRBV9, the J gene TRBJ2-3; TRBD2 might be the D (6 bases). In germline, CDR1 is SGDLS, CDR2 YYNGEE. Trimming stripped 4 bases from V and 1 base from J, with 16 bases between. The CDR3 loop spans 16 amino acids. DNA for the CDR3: TGTGCCAGCAGCCTAGAGGCGGGGAGACGCACAGATACGCAGTATTTT. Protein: CASSLEAGRRTDTQYF.

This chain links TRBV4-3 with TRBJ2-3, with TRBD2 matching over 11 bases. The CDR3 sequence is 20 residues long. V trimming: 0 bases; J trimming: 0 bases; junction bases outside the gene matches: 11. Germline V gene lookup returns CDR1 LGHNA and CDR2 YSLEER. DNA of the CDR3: TGCGCCAGCAGCCAAGAATACGGTCTAGCGGGGGGCTCTAGCACAGATACGCAGTATTTT. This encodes CASSQEYGLAGGSSTDTQYF.

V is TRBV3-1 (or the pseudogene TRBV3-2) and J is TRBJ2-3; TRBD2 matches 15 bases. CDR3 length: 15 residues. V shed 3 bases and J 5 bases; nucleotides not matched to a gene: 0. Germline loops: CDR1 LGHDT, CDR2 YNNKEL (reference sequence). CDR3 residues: CASSQGLAGGDTQYF. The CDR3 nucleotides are TGTGCCAGCAGCCAGGGACTAGCGGGGGGAGATACGCAGTATTTT.

The DNA for the CDR3 is TGTGCCAGCAGCCGGGACCCGGGACTTTTCACAGATACGCAGTATTTT. It translates to CASSRDPGLFTDTQYF. The V call is TRBV5-6, the J call TRBJ2-3, with D perhaps matching TRBD2 (6 bases). Germline V gene sequence: CDR1 SGHDT, CDR2 YYEEEE. The CDR3 runs 16 residues. V lost 4 bases and J lost 2, with 17 bases in between.

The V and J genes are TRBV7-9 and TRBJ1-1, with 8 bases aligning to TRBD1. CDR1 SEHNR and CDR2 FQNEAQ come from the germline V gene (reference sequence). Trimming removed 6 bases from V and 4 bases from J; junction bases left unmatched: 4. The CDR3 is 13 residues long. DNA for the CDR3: TGTGCCAGCAGGGTTACAGGGGGCACTGAAGCTTTCTTT. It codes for CASRVTGGTEAFF. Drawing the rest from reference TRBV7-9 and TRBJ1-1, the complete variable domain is DTGVSQNPRHKITKRGQNVTFRCDPISEHNRLYWYRQTLGQGPEFLTYFQNEAQLEKSRLLSDRFSAERPKGSFSTLEIQRTEQGDSAMYLCASRVTGGTEAFFGQGTRLTVV.

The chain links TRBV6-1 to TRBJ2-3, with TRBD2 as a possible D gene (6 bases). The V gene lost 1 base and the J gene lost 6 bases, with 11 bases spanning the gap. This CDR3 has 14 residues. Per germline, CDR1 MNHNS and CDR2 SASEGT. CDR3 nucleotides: TGTGCCAGCAGTGAAGTGCCAGGGAGGGATACGCAGTATTTT. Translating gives CASSEVPGRDTQYF.